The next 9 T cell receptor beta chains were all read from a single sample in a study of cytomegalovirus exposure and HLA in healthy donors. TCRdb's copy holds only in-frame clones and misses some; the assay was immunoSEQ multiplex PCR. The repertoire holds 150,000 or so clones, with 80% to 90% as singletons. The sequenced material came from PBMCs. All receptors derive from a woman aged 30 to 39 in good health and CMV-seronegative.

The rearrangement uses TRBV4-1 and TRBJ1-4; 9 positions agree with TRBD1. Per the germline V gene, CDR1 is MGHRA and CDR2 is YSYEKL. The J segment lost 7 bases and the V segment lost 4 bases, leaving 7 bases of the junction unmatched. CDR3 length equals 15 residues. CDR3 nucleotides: TGCGCCAGCAGCCGAGCGGGACAGGGTGTTGAAAAACTGTTTTTT. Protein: CASSRAGQGVEKLFF.

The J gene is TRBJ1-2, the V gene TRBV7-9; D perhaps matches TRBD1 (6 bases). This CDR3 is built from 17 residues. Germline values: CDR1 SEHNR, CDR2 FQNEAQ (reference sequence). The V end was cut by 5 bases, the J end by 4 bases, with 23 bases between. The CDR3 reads CASSPRTVPGGFYGYTF. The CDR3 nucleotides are TGTGCCAGCAGCCCACGGACAGTCCCCGGCGGATTCTATGGCTACACCTTC.

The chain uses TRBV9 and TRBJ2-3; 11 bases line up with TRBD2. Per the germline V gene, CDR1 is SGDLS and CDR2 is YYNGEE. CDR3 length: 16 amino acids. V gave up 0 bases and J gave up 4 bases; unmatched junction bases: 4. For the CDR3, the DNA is TGTGCCAGCAGCGTAGGGCTAGCGGGGGGCCCAGATACGCAGTATTTT. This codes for CASSVGLAGGPDTQYF.

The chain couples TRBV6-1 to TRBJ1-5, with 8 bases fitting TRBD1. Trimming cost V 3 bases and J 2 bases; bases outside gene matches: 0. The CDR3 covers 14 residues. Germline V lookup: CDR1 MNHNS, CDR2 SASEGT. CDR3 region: CASSEDRGNQPQHF. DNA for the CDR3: TGTGCCAGCAGTGAGGACAGGGGCAATCAGCCCCAGCATTTT.

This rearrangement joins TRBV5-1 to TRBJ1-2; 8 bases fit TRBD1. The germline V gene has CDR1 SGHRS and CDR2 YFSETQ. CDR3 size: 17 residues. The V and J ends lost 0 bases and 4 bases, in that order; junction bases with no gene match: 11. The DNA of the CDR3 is TGCGCCAGCAGCTTGGCAGGGGGCACCTACGCCGTCTATGGCTACACCTTC. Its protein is CASSLAGGTYAVYGYTF.

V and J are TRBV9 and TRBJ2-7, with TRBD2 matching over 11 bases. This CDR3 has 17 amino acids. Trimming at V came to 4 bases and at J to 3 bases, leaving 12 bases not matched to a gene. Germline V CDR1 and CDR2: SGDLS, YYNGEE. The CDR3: CASSPSYSSGGFYEQYF. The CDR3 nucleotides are TGTGCCAGCAGCCCATCCTATTCTAGCGGGGGGTTCTACGAGCAGTACTTC. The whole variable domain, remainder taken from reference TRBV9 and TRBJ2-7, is DSGVTQTPKHLITATGQRVTLRCSPRSGDLSVYWYQQSLDQGLQFLIQYYNGEERAKGNILERFSAQQFPDLHSELNLSSLELGDSALYFCASSPSYSSGGFYEQYFGPGTRLTVT.

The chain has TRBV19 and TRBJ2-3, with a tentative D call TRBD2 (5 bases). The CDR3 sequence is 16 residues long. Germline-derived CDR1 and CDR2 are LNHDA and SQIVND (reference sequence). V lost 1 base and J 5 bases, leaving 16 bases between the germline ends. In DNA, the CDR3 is TGTGCCAGTAGTATAGGGCTAGCCGGGTCCCGAGATACGCAGTATTTT. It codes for CASSIGLAGSRDTQYF.

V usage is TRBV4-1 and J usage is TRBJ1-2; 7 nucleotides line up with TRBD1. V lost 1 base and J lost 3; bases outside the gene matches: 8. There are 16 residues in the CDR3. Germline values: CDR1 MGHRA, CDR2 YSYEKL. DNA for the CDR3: TGCGCCAGCAGCCAAGGGGACAGCCAGGTCGACTATGGCTACACCTTC. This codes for CASSQGDSQVDYGYTF.

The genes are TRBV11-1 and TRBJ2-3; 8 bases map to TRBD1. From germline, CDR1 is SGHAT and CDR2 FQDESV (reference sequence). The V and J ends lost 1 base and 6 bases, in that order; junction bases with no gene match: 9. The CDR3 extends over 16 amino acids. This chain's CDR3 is CASSLEGDRIWDTQYF. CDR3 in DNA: TGTGCCAGCAGCTTAGAGGGGGACAGGATCTGGGATACGCAGTATTTT.